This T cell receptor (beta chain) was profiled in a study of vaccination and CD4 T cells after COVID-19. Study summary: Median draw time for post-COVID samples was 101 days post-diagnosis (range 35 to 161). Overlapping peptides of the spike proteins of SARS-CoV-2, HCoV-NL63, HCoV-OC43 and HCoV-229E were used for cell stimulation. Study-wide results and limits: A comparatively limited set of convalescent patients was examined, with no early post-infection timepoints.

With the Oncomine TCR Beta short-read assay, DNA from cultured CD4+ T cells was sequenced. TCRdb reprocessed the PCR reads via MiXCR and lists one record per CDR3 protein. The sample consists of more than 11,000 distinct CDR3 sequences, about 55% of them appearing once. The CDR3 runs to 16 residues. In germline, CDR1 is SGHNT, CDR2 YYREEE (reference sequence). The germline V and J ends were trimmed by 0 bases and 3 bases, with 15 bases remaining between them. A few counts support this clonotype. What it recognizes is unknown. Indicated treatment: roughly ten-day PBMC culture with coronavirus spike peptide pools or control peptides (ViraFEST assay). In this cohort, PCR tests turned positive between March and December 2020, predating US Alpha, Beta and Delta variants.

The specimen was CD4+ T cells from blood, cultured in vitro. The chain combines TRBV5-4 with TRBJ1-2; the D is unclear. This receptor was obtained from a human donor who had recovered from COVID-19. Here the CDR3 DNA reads TGTGCCAGCAGCTTGGAGGCGGAGAGAGCCTACTATGGCTACACCTTC. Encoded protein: CASSLEAERAYYGYTF.